Presented here are 18 T cell receptor beta chains from one specimen sequenced in a study of T cells in Graves' hyperthyroidism and ophthalmopathy. Regions amplified from RNA transcripts were the TCR beta CDR3 regions. With the HTBI primer set, the TCR CDR3 went through a first round of RT-PCR. TCRdb re-called the multiplex PCR reads through MiXCR, storing one row per CDR3 protein. Among about 640,000 distinct CDR3 sequences listed, under 25% were seen once. What was sequenced was blood. The receptor set was obtained from a man aged 30 to 39 with Graves' ophthalmopathy.

The chain recombines TRBV28 with TRBJ2-7; 7 bases map to TRBD2. Germline lookup yields CDR1 MDHEN and CDR2 SYDVKM. There are 14 residues in the CDR3. V was clipped by 5 bases and J by 5 bases; unmatched bases: 9. The CDR3 DNA is TGTGCCAGCAGTCTTCGGACTAGTCGGCACGAGCAGTACTTC. As protein: CASSLRTSRHEQYF.

The chain recombines TRBV27 with TRBJ1-1; no clear D. The V gene lost 1 base and the J gene lost 5 bases, with 8 bases spanning the gap. CDR1 and CDR2 (germline): MNHEY, SMNVEV (reference sequence). The CDR3 covers 13 residues. The CDR3 DNA sequence: TGTGCCAGCAGTTTATATTGGCGAACTGAAGCTTTCTTT. Its protein product is CASSLYWRTEAFF.

The V gene is TRBV7-9, the J gene TRBJ2-3; TRBD2 might be the D (6 bases). Germline CDR1 SEHNR, CDR2 FQNEAQ (reference sequence). This CDR3 contains 18 residues. Trimming left V 5 bases short and J 2 bases short, with 23 bases between. This CDR3 is CASSPPRGSSEHTDTQYF. The CDR3 region has the DNA TGTGCCAGCAGCCCCCCACGGGGGTCTAGCGAACACACAGATACGCAGTATTTT.

The gene calls are TRBV6-1 and TRBJ1-1, with D possibly being TRBD1 (5 bases). This CDR3 contains 14 residues. V lost 6 bases to trimming and J lost 7 bases, with 18 bases between them. The V gene's germline CDR1 is MNHNS and CDR2 SASEGT. The CDR3 bases are TGTGCCAGCAGGGTCCGGATGGGGCCCCTTGAAGCTTTCTTT. Amino acid sequence: CASRVRMGPLEAFF.

The chain has TRBV15 and TRBJ1-1; D unresolved. V was cut by 4 bases and J by 0 bases, with 9 bases left in between. The CDR3 extends over 14 amino acids. The germline CDR1 and CDR2 sequences are LNHNV and YYDKDF (reference sequence). The CDR3 bases are TGTGCCACCAGCAACAGAATTATGAACACTGAAGCTTTCTTT. Its translation: CATSNRIMNTEAFF.

This clonotype was seen at least ten times. This chain joins TRBV3-1 and TRBJ2-1; a possible D gene is TRBD1 (5 bases). The length of the CDR3 is 14 residues. In germline, CDR1 is LGHDT, CDR2 YNNKEL (reference sequence). V was pared by 1 base and J by 6 bases, with 10 bases between. The CDR3 sequence: CASSQGSGSNEQFF. The CDR3 DNA reads TGTGCCAGCAGCCAAGGGTCAGGGTCCAATGAGCAGTTCTTC.

This clonotype has ten or more counts. The chain recombines TRBV28 with TRBJ1-5, with a possible D match to TRBD1 (6 bases). The V gene lost 6 bases and the J gene lost 6 bases, with 21 bases spanning the gap. The CDR3 spans 16 residues. In germline, CDR1 is MDHEN, CDR2 SYDVKM. Written as DNA, the CDR3 is TGTGCCAGCAGGGAAGCTCTGGAGGGGGTCAGTCAGCCCCAGCATTTT. It specifies CASREALEGVSQPQHF.

The table lists this clonotype with many counts. The rearrangement uses TRBV28 and TRBJ2-3; D ambiguous. The V and J ends lost 2 bases and 1 base respectively, with 10 bases between them. CDR3 length: 15 residues. Germline loops: CDR1 MDHEN, CDR2 SYDVKM. Written as DNA, the CDR3 is TGTGCCAGCAGTTTAACCCTAGGGCGCACAGATACGCAGTATTTT. Translation: CASSLTLGRTDTQYF.

The table lists this clonotype with many counts. The V and J genes are TRBV27 and TRBJ2-5; 16 positions agree with TRBD2. The CDR3 runs 17 residues. In germline, CDR1 is MNHEY, CDR2 SMNVEV (reference sequence). V lost 5 bases and J lost 7; bases outside the gene matches: 10. This CDR3 is CASSIGTSGRALVTQYF. CDR3 DNA: TGTGCCAGCAGTATCGGGACTAGCGGGAGGGCCCTTGTGACCCAGTACTTC.

This clonotype occurred many times. The chain links TRBV18 to TRBJ2-7; D is ambiguous. The CDR3 covers 12 residues. The germline gives CDR1 KGHSH, CDR2 LQKENI. V was shortened by 2 bases and J by 12 bases, with 14 bases between the two germline ends. This chain's CDR3 is CASSPSSRQPYF. The CDR3 DNA follows: TGTGCCAGCTCACCATCCTCGCGTCAGCCGTACTTC.

With regard to this clonotype: This may be a read error, as it is one base from a much larger clone. The chain employs TRBV11-2 and TRBJ2-7, with 8 bases aligning to TRBD1. V lost 4 bases, J lost 6 bases, and 14 bases stayed unmatched. CDR1 and CDR2 from the germline V gene are SGHAT and FQNNGV. This CDR3 is 16 amino acids long. The CDR3 region has the DNA TGTGCCAGCAGCTCATTCGGACAGGGTTTTACCTGCGAGCAGTACTTC. Its translation is CASSSFGQGFTCEQYF.

This clonotype was counted many times. This chain connects TRBV27 to TRBJ2-1; 13 nucleotides agree with TRBD2. In germline, CDR1 is MNHEY, CDR2 SMNVEV (reference sequence). Trimming removed 6 bases from V and 7 bases from J; junction bases left unmatched: 9. The CDR3 has 16 amino acids. CDR3: CASRYRTSGSGNEQFF. The CDR3 nucleotides are TGTGCCAGCAGATACAGGACTAGCGGGAGTGGTAATGAGCAGTTCTTC.

This chain uses TRBV6-5 with TRBJ1-1; the D gene is possibly TRBD1 (6 bases). Germline loops: CDR1 MNHEY, CDR2 SVGAGI. V dropped 4 bases and J dropped 7 bases, with 13 bases sitting between them. This CDR3 is built from 13 residues. DNA of the CDR3: TGTGCCAGCAGTTTAGAGAGGACAGTTGAAGCTTTCTTT. Its protein product is CASSLERTVEAFF.

This chain joins TRBV27 and TRBJ1-2; TRBD1 might be the D (6 bases). V was shortened by 6 bases and J by 8 bases, with 16 bases between the two germline ends. Germline CDR1 and CDR2: MNHEY and SMNVEV (reference sequence). The CDR3 totals 13 residues. CDR3 protein: CASRSGDRQGYTF. The CDR3 nucleotides read TGTGCCAGCAGGTCAGGCGACAGGCAAGGCTACACCTTC.

The table lists this clonotype with many counts. The chain uses TRBV7-2 and TRBJ1-2; no clear D. The CDR3 runs to 13 residues. Germline CDR1 SGHTA, CDR2 FQGNSA. V lost 1 base to trimming and J lost 7 bases, with 10 bases between them. This CDR3 is CASSLGVGGGYTF. CDR3 DNA: TGTGCCAGCAGCTTAGGTGTAGGCGGTGGCTACACCTTC. The entire variable domain, with the rest obtained from reference TRBV7-2 and TRBJ1-2, is as follows: GAGVSQSPSNKVTEKGKDVELRCDPISGHTALYWYRQSLGQGLEFLIYFQGNSAPDKSGLPSDRFSAERTGGSVSTLTIQRTQQEDSAVYLCASSLGVGGGYTFGSGTRLTVV.

The chain recombines TRBV6-2 or TRBV6-3 with TRBJ2-1; TRBD2 matches at 12 bases. Losses at the gene ends were 6 bases for V and 6 bases for J; bases not matched to a gene: 3. The CDR3 consists of 14 residues. The V gene's germline CDR1 is MNHEY and CDR2 SVGEGT. Written as DNA, the CDR3 is TGTGCCAGCAGATCTAGCGGGAGGGGCAATGAGCAGTTCTTC. Protein: CASRSSGRGNEQFF.

The chain is built from TRBV2 and TRBJ2-7, with 8 nucleotides matching TRBD2. CDR1 is SNHLY and CDR2 is FYNNEI in the germline V gene. This CDR3 contains 14 residues. Trimming took 6 bases from V and 5 from J; bases not matched to a gene: 9. In DNA form, the CDR3 reads TGTGCCAGCAGGGACTACGGGAGGGGCAACGAGCAGTACTTC. The encoded protein is CASRDYGRGNEQYF.

The chain recombines TRBV6-1 with TRBJ2-1; TRBD2 matches 11 bases. The V gene's germline CDR1 is MNHNS and CDR2 SASEGT. The CDR3 spans 20 residues. V was pared by 5 bases and J by 0 bases, with 15 bases of the junction left unmatched. In nucleotides, the CDR3 is TGTGCCAGCAGTCTCACGGGATCCGGGACTAGCGGTAGCTCCTACAATGAGCAGTTCTTC. Its protein product is CASSLTGSGTSGSSYNEQFF.